Listed below are T cell receptor beta chains from one sample, sequenced in a study of T cell clones after liver transplantation. The method was immunoSEQ multiplex PCR; TCRdb's version includes in-frame clones alone and lacks a portion of them. In the table there are 75,000 to 85,000 clones, 70% to 90% of which are singletons. The sequences come from CD4+ T cells from blood, collected at the 22-month timepoint. These receptors originate from a human patient who received a liver transplant. The graft donor may have contributed some T cells. CDR3s include the opening cysteine and the closing phenylalanine or tryptophan. The D gene is left open where the match is weak. Part of the rows lack a size; the others show once, few, many or a class for expanded clones.

cdr3_length	v_call	j_call	clone_size	d_call	cdr3_aa	cdr3_nt
15	TRBV12-2	TRBJ1-2	NA	NA	CASRLREWWENGYTF	TGTGCAAGTCGCTTAAGGGAGTGGTGGGAGAATGGCTACACCTTC
15	TRBV5-1	TRBJ2-2	NA	TRBD1	CASRQGERNTGELFF	TGCGCCAGCAGACAGGGGGAGCGTAACACCGGGGAGCTGTTTTTT
15	TRBV10-1	TRBJ2-7	NA	TRBD1	CASSEAPRQGFSQYF	TGCGCCAGCAGTGAGGCCCCACGACAGGGTTTTTCGCAGTACTTC
14	TRBV6-1	TRBJ2-5	once	TRBD1	CASSGGQGQETQYF	TGTGCCAGCAGTGGCGGACAGGGACAAGAGACCCAGTACTTC
14	TRBV25-1	TRBJ1-2	NA	TRBD1	CASSEGDRTYGYTF	TGTGCCAGCAGTGAAGGGGACAGGACCTATGGCTACACCTTC
14	TRBV18	TRBJ1-3	NA	NA	CASSRGASGNTIYF	TGTGCCAGCTCCCGGGGGGCCTCTGGAAACACCATATATTTT
15	TRBV5-1	TRBJ2-2	NA	TRBD1	CASSLQQGRTGELFF	TGCGCCAGCAGCTTGCAACAGGGGCGGACCGGGGAGCTGTTTTTT
13	TRBV7-7	TRBJ2-4	once	NA	CASSLVRRDIQYF	TGTGCTAGCAGCCTTGTTAGGAGGGACATTCAGTACTTC
15	TRBV28	TRBJ2-7	NA	NA	CASSSGGLASYEQYF	TGTGCCAGCAGTTCCGGGGGTCTAGCGAGCTACGAGCAGTACTTC
11	TRBV6-1	TRBJ1-2	NA	NA	CATRQDYGYTF	TGTGCCACCCGACAGGACTATGGCTACACCTTC
12	TRBV5-4	TRBJ1-1	NA	NA	CASSRGTAEAFF	TGTGCCAGCAGCAGAGGGACCGCGGAAGCTTTCTTT
14	TRBV5-1	TRBJ2-5	NA	TRBD2	CASRGALAGETQYF	TGCGCCAGCCGAGGTGCACTAGCGGGGGAGACCCAGTACTTC
15	TRBV2	TRBJ2-3	NA	TRBD2	CASSSSGRPTDTQYF	TGTGCCAGCAGCTCTAGCGGGAGGCCCACAGATACGCAGTATTTT